A single sample is the source of the 13 T cell receptor beta chains below, sequenced in a study of T cell responses to AZD1222 COVID-19 vaccine. Sequencing used immunoSEQ multiplex PCR; TCRdb keeps in-frame clones, though not all of them. The data show about 100,000 clones, about 88% seen once. The sample here was peripheral blood, taken on day 0 of AZD1222 vaccination. These receptors originate from an adult in good health.

The chain has TRBV28 and TRBJ1-2, with D possibly matching TRBD1 (5 bases). The CDR3 runs 15 residues. The V and J ends lost 6 bases and 2 bases respectively, with 16 bases between them. Germline V gene lookup returns CDR1 MDHEN and CDR2 SYDVKM. CDR3 nucleotide sequence: TGTGCCAGCAGGGCTCCCGGGACTGGCAACTATGGCTACACCTTC. Protein: CASRAPGTGNYGYTF.

This chain uses TRBV18 with TRBJ1-6, with D possibly TRBD1 on 5 matching bases. Deletions cut 5 bases from V and 3 bases from J, with 17 bases between. This CDR3 is 17 amino acids long. Germline V gives CDR1 KGHSH, CDR2 LQKENI. The CDR3 coding sequence is TGTGCCAGCTCAGCCCCCGGGACCGTGGACTATAATTCACCCCTCCACTTT. This sequence encodes CASSAPGTVDYNSPLHF.

This clone showed up just a few times. In the same sample, other DNA sequences code for this CDR3. This chain uses TRBV7-8 with TRBJ1-5, with D perhaps TRBD1 (5 bases). The CDR3 runs 12 residues. Trimming took off 5 bases at V and 7 bases at J, with 9 bases between the two ends. CDR1 and CDR2 from the germline V gene are SGHVS and FQNEAQ. In DNA, the CDR3 is TGTGCCAGCAGCCCTAGGGGCCAGCCCCAGCATTTT. Translation gives CASSPRGQPQHF.

This clone was counted between two and nine times. The DNA for the CDR3 is TGCGCCAGCAGCCAAGACCAGACGGGGATTCGCGAGACCCAGTACTTC. Amino acids: CASSQDQTGIRETQYF. The V gene is TRBV4-1, the J gene TRBJ2-5; D is perhaps TRBD2 (5 bases). Trimming cost V 0 bases and J 5 bases, with 16 bases left between them. This CDR3 comprises 16 residues. Germline-derived CDR1 and CDR2 are MGHRA and YSYEKL.

The chain combines TRBV3-1 (or the pseudogene TRBV3-2) with TRBJ1-2, with 7 bases identical to TRBD1. CDR3 length: 13 amino acids. V lost 4 bases and J lost 2; bases outside the gene matches: 1. In germline, CDR1 is LGHDT, CDR2 YNNKEL (reference sequence). The CDR3 DNA reads as TGTGCCAGCAGCCCACAGGGGAACTATGGCTACACCTTC. This encodes CASSPQGNYGYTF.

This chain connects TRBV6-5 to TRBJ2-4, with a tentative D call TRBD2 (5 bases). V was clipped by 7 bases and J by 10 bases, with 23 bases between them. This CDR3 contains 15 residues. Germline CDR1 reads MNHEY; CDR2 reads SVGAGI. Here the CDR3 reads CASTVDPGSWLIQYF. For the CDR3, the DNA is TGTGCCAGCACAGTTGACCCGGGGTCTTGGCTTATTCAGTACTTC.

This chain connects TRBV5-1 to TRBJ2-3, with TRBD2 identical over 11 bases. This CDR3 contains 17 residues. Germline V gives CDR1 SGHRS, CDR2 YFSETQ. J was trimmed by 5 bases and V by 4 bases; bases with no gene match: 12. CDR3 loop: CASSVGGSGGAGDTQYF. In DNA, the CDR3 is TGCGCCAGCAGCGTCGGAGGTAGCGGGGGGGCTGGAGATACGCAGTATTTT.

This chain joins TRBV27 and TRBJ2-7, with D possibly TRBD2 on 5 matching bases. The V end lost 4 bases, the J end lost 3 bases, and 13 bases lay between the germline ends. This CDR3 contains 14 residues. Germline CDR1 is MNHEY and CDR2 is SMNVEV (reference sequence). CDR3 DNA: TGTGCCAGCAGTTCAGGCGCGGGCCACTACGAGCAGTACTTC. Translating gives CASSSGAGHYEQYF.

This clone showed up just a few times. The chain is built from TRBV28 and TRBJ1-2, with D unresolved. The CDR3 runs 13 residues. V lost 6 bases and J lost 5, with 13 bases in between. CDR1 and CDR2 (germline): MDHEN, SYDVKM. The CDR3 DNA sequence: TGTGCCAGCAGCCGCCGGGAGAGGTATGGCTACACCTTC. Protein sequence: CASSRRERYGYTF.

The chain couples TRBV3-1 (or the pseudogene TRBV3-2) to TRBJ2-7; D uncertain. The germline gives CDR1 LGHDT, CDR2 YNNKEL (reference sequence). Trimming took 0 bases from V and 6 from J, leaving 9 bases between them. The CDR3 loop spans 13 amino acids. The CDR3 region has the DNA TGTGCCAGCAGCCAAGATATACCGTTCGAGCAGTACTTC. This sequence encodes CASSQDIPFEQYF.

Only a few counts were recorded for this clone. V is TRBV2 and J is TRBJ2-5; D ambiguous. Germline V gene sequence: CDR1 SNHLY, CDR2 FYNNEI. The CDR3 sequence is 13 residues long. Trimming took off 1 base at V and 5 bases at J, with 8 bases between the two ends. The CDR3 DNA follows: TGTGCCAGCAGTGAAGTGTTTGGGGAGACCCAGTACTTC. Protein product: CASSEVFGETQYF. Using reference TRBV2 and TRBJ2-5 for the parts outside the CDR3, the full variable domain is EPEVTQTPSHQVTQMGQEVILRCVPISNHLYFYWYRQILGQKVEFLVSFYNNEISEKSEIFDDQFSVERPDGSNFTLKIRSTKLEDSAMYFCASSEVFGETQYFGPGTRLLVL.

The V and J genes are TRBV6-4 and TRBJ1-2; D gene ambiguous. From germline, CDR1 is MRHNA and CDR2 SNTAGT. CDR3 length: 14 residues. Trimming took off 6 bases at V and 7 bases at J, with 18 bases between the two ends. The CDR3, as DNA: TGTGCCAGCAGGAGTTCCGGGCCGTTTGGTGGCTACACCTTC. It yields the protein CASRSSGPFGGYTF.

The genes are TRBV4-2 and TRBJ1-2; 9 bases agree with TRBD1. The germline V gene encodes CDR1 LGHNA and CDR2 YNFKEQ. This CDR3 comprises 15 residues. The V segment lost 4 bases and the J segment 6 bases; nucleotides outside the gene matches: 9. CDR3 nucleotide sequence: TGTGCCAGCAGCCCTCCTACGGGACAGGGAAATGGCTACACCTTC. It specifies CASSPPTGQGNGYTF.